This T cell receptor (beta chain) was identified during a study of cytomegalovirus exposure and HLA in healthy donors. This clone appeared a few times. Its matching antigen is unknown. This CDR3 is 15 amino acids long. Germline lookup yields CDR1 SGDLS and CDR2 YYNGEE. V dropped 2 bases and J dropped 4; count of bases not matched to a gene: 3. Study results and caveats: It was reported that TCR beta sequences correctly inferred the HLA-A and HLA-B alleles for most subjects.

60 Vbeta and 13 Jbeta primers were used in PCR. Sequencing was performed with immunoSEQ multiplex PCR; in TCRdb, only in-frame clones are kept and a portion is missing. The repertoire holds over 150,000 clones, with roughly 70% as singletons. The chain combines TRBV9 with TRBJ2-6, with 7 bases matching TRBD1. The sequence was obtained from a young man in good health and CMV-seronegative. Material for sequencing was PBMCs. CDR3 sequence (DNA): TGTGCCAGCAGCGTGACAGGGACCGGGGCCAACGTCCTGACTTTC. This sequence encodes CASSVTGTGANVLTF.